This T cell receptor beta chain appears in the sequencing data of a study of Tregs in tolerant kidney transplant recipients. Study-level results: Tregs expanded with activated donor B cells seemed most donor-specific. In tolerant patients, donor-specific Tregs outgrew total Tregs, suggesting antigen-driven expansion.

The method was immunoSEQ multiplex PCR; TCRdb's version includes in-frame clones alone and lacks a portion of them. The data show over 85,000 clones, 80% to 95% seen once. This CDR3 spans 15 amino acids. The ends were cut back, 1 base at V and 2 bases at J, with 10 bases in the middle. Per germline, CDR1 SGHTA and CDR2 FQGNSA. Regarding this clone: The target antigen is unknown.

The chain recombines TRBV7-2 with TRBJ2-3; no clear D gene. This clonotype was obtained from a human donor who received a combined kidney and bone marrow transplant. Sequencing was performed on CD4+ T cells from blood, taken before the transplant. CDR3 protein: CASSLVFQATDTQYF. CDR3 in DNA: TGTGCCAGCAGCTTAGTATTCCAGGCCACAGATACGCAGTATTTT.